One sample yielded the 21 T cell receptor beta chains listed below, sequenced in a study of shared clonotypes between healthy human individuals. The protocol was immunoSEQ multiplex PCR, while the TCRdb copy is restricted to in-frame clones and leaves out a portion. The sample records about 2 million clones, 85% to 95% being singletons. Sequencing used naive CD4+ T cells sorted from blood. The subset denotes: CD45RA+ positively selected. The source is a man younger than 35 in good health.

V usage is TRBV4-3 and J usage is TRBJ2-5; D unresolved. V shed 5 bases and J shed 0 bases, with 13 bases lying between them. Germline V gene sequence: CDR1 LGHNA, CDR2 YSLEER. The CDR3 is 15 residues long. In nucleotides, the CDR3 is TGCGCCAGCAGCGACGGTTGGAACTACCAAGAGACCCAGTACTTC. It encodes CASSDGWNYQETQYF.

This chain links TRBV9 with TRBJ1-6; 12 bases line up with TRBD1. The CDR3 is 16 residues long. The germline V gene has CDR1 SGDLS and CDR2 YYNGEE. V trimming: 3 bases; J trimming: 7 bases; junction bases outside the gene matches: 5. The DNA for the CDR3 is TGTGCCAGCAGCGCCCGGGACAGGGGGCAAAATTCACCCCTCCACTTT. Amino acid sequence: CASSARDRGQNSPLHF.

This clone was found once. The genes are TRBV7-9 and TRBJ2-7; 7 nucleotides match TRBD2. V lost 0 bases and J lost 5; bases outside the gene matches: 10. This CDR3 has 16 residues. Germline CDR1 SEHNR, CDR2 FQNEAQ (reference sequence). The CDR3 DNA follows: TGTGCCAGCAGCTTAGCGGACGGCGGGAGAACCGACGAGCAGTACTTC. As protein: CASSLADGGRTDEQYF.

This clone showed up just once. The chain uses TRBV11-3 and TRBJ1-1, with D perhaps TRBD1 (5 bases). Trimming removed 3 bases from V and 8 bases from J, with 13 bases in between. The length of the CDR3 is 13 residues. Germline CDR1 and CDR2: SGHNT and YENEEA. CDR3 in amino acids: CASSFGASGEAFF. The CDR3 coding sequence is TGTGCCAGCAGCTTCGGAGCGTCAGGGGAAGCTTTCTTT.

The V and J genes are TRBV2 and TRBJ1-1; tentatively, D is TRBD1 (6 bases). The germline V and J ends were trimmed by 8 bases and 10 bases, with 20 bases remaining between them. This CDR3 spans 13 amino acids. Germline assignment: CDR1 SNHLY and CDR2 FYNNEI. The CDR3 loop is CASASSGGLGAFF. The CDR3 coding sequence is TGTGCCAGCGCCTCCTCCGGGGGGCTAGGAGCTTTCTTT.

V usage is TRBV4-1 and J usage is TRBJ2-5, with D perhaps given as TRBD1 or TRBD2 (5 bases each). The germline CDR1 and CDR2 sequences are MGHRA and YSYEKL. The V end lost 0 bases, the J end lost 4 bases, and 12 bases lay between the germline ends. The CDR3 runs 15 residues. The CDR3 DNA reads TGCGCCAGCAGCCAAGATAGCGTAGGGGTAGAGACCCAGTACTTC. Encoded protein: CASSQDSVGVETQYF.

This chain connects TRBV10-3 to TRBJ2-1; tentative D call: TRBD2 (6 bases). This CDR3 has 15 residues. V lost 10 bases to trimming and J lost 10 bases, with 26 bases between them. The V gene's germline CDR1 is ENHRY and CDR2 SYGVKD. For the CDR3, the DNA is TGTGCCACCGCGTTCACACGGGACTTTCAATTAGAGCAGTTCTTC. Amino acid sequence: CATAFTRDFQLEQFF.

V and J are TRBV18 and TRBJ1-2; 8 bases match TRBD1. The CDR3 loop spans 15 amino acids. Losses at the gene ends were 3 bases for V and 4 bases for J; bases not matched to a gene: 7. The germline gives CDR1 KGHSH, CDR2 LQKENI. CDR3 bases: TGTGCCAGCTCACCGCAGGACAGGGTTATCTATGGCTACACCTTC. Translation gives CASSPQDRVIYGYTF.

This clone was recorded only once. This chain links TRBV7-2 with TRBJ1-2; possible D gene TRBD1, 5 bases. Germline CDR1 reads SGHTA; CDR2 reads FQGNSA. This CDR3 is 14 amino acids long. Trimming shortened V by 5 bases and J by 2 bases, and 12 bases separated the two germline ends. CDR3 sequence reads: CASSIGTANYGYTF. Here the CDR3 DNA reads TGTGCCAGCAGCATCGGGACGGCAAACTATGGCTACACCTTC. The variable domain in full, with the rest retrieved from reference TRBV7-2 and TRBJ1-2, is GAGVSQSPSNKVTEKGKDVELRCDPISGHTALYWYRQSLGQGLEFLIYFQGNSAPDKSGLPSDRFSAERTGGSVSTLTIQRTQQEDSAVYLCASSIGTANYGYTFGSGTRLTVV.

CDR3 coding DNA: TGCGCCAGCAGCCAAGACCATTTTCCTTCCTACGAGCAGTACTTC. It codes for CASSQDHFPSYEQYF. This chain joins TRBV4-1 and TRBJ2-7, with D hard to call. The CDR3 has 15 amino acids. Deletions cut 0 bases from V and 1 base from J, with 10 bases between. Per germline, CDR1 MGHRA and CDR2 YSYEKL.

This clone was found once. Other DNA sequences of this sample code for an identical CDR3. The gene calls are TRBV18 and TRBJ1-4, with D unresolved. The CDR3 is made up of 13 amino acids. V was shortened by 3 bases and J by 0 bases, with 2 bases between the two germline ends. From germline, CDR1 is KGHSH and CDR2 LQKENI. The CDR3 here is CASSPTTNEKLFF. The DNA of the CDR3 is TGTGCCAGCTCACCGACAACTAATGAAAAACTGTTTTTT.

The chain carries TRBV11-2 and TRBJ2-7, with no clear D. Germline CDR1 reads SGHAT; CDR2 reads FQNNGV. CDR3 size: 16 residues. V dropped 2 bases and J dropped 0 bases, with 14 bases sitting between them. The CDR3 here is CASSLMADRSSYEQYF. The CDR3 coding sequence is TGTGCCAGCAGCTTAATGGCTGACCGGAGCTCCTACGAGCAGTACTTC. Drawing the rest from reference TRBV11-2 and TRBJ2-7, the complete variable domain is EAGVAQSPRYKIIEKRQSVAFWCNPISGHATLYWYQQILGQGPKLLIQFQNNGVVDDSQLPKDRFSAERLKGVDSTLKIQPAKLEDSAVYLCASSLMADRSSYEQYFGPGTRLTVT.

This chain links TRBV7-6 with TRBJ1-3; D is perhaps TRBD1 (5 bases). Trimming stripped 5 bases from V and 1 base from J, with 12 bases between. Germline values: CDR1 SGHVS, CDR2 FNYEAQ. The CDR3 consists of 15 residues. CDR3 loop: CASSPHWGSGNTIYF. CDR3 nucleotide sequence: TGTGCCAGCAGCCCCCATTGGGGGTCTGGAAACACCATATATTTT.

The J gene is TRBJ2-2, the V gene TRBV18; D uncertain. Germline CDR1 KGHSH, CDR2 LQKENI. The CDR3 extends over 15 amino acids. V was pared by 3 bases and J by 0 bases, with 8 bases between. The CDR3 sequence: CASSPAPPNTGELFF. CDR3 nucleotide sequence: TGTGCCAGCTCACCGGCACCGCCGAACACCGGGGAGCTGTTTTTT.

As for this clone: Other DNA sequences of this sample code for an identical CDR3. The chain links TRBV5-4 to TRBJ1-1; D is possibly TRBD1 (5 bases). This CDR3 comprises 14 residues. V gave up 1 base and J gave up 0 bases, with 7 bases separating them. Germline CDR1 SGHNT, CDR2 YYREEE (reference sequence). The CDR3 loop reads CASSLTGMNTEAFF. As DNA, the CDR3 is TGTGCCAGCAGCTTGACAGGAATGAACACTGAAGCTTTCTTT. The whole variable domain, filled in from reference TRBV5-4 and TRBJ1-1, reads ETGVTQSPTHLIKTRGQQVTLRCSSQSGHNTVSWYQQALGQGPQFIFQYYREEENGRGNFPPRFSGLQFPNYSSELNVNALELDDSALYLCASSLTGMNTEAFFGQGTRLTVV.

CDR3 sequence (DNA): TGTGCCAGCAGTTCAGGGGGCGGTGGAAACACCATATATTTT. It codes for CASSSGGGGNTIYF. The genes are TRBV28 and TRBJ1-3; TRBD1 agrees at 8 bases. CDR1 is MDHEN and CDR2 is SYDVKM in the germline V gene. This CDR3 comprises 14 residues. J gave up 3 bases and V 4 bases, and 2 bases lay outside the gene matches. The variable domain in full, completed from reference TRBV28 and TRBJ1-3, reads DVKVTQSSRYLVKRTGEKVFLECVQDMDHENMFWYRQDPGLGLRLIYFSYDVKMKEKGDIPEGYSVSREKKERFSLILESASTNQTSMYLCASSSGGGGNTIYFGEGSWLTVV.

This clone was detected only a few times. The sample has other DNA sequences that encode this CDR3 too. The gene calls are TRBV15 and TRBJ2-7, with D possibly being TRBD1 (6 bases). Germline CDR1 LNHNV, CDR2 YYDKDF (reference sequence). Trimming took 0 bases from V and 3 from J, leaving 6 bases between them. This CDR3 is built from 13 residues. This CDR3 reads CATSRDRGYEQYF. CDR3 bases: TGTGCCACCAGCAGAGACAGGGGCTACGAGCAGTACTTC.

The CDR3: CASSIGQGPDTQYF. CDR3 nucleotide sequence: TGCGCCAGCAGCATCGGACAGGGTCCAGATACGCAGTATTTT. The chain links TRBV5-1 to TRBJ2-3; TRBD1 aligns across 8 bases. CDR1 is SGHRS, CDR2 YFSETQ, per germline. This CDR3 has 14 amino acids. V trimming: 4 bases; J trimming: 4 bases; junction bases outside the gene matches: 5.

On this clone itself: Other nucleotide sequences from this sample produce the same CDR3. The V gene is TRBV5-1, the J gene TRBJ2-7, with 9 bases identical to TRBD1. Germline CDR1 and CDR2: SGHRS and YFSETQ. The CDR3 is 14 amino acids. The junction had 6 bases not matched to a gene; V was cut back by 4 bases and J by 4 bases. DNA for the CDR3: TGCGCCAGCAGCCCGGGGGGACAGGGATACGAGCAGTACTTC. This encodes CASSPGGQGYEQYF.

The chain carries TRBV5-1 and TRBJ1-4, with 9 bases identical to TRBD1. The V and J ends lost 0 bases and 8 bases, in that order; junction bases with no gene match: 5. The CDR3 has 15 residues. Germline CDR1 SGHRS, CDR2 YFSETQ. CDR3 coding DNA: TGCGCCAGCAGCTTGGCCGGACAGGGGAGCGAAAAACTGTTTTTT. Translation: CASSLAGQGSEKLFF. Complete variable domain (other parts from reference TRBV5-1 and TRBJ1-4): KAGVTQTPRYLIKTRGQQVTLSCSPISGHRSVSWYQQTPGQGLQFLFEYFSETQRNKGNFPGRFSGRQFSNSRSEMNVSTLELGDSALYLCASSLAGQGSEKLFFGSGTQLSVL.

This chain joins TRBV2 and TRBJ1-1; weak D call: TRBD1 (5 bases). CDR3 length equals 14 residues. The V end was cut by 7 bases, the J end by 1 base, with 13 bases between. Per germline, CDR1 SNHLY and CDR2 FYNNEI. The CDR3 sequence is CASNKNQGNTEAFF. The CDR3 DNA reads TGTGCCAGCAACAAAAACCAGGGGAACACTGAAGCTTTCTTT.